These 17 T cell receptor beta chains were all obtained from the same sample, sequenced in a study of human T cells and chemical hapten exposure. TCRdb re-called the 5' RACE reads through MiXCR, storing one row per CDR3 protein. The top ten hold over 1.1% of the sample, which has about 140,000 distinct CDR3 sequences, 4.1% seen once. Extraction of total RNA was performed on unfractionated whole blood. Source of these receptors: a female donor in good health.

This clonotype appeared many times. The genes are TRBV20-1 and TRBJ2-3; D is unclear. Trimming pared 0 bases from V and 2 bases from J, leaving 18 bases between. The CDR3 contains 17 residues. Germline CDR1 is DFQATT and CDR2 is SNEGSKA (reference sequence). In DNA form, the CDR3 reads TGCAGTGCTAGAGATGGCATTTTGGCGGATTTCACAGATACGCAGTATTTT. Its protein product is CSARDGILADFTDTQYF.

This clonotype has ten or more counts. CDR3 bases: TGTGCCAGCAGTTTCCGGACAGGGGGAGTGGAAGCTTTCTTT. This gives the protein CASSFRTGGVEAFF. The chain links TRBV27 to TRBJ1-1, with 10 bases identical to TRBD1. V dropped 3 bases and J dropped 8; count of bases not matched to a gene: 6. The CDR3 length is 14 residues. The germline V gene encodes CDR1 MNHEY and CDR2 SMNVEV (reference sequence).

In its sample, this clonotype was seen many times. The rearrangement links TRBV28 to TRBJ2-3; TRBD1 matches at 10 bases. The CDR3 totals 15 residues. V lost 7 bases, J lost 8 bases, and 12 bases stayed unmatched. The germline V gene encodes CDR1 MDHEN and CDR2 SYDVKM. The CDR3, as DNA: TGTGCCAGCACAGTCCCGGGACAGGGGTCGAGTACGCAGTATTTT. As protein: CASTVPGQGSSTQYF.

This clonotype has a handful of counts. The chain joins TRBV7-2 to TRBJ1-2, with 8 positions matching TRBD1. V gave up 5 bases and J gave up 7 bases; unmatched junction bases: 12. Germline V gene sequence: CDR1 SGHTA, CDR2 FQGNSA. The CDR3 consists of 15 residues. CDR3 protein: CASSGGGRGQLGYTF. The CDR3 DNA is TGTGCCAGCAGCGGCGGTGGCAGGGGGCAACTTGGCTACACCTTC.

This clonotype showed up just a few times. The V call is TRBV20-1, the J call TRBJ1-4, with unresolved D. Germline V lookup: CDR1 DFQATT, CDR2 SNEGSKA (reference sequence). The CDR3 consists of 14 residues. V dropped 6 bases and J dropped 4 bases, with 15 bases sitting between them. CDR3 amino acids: CSAQLPGSNEKLFF. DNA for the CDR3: TGCAGTGCCCAGTTACCGGGCAGTAATGAAAAACTGTTTTTT.

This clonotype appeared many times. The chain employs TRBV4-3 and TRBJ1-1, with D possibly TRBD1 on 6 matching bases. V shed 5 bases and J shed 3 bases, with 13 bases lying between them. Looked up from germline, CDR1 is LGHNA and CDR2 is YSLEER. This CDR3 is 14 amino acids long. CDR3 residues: CASSRGMGDTEAFF. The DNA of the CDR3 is TGCGCCAGCAGCAGGGGGATGGGGGACACTGAAGCTTTCTTT.

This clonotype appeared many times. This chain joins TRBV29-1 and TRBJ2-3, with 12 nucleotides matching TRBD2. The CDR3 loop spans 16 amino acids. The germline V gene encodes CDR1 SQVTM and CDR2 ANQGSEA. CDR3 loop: CTARGGLAGGQDTQYF. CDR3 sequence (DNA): TGCACCGCCCGAGGGGGGCTAGCGGGGGGGCAAGATACGCAGTATTTT.

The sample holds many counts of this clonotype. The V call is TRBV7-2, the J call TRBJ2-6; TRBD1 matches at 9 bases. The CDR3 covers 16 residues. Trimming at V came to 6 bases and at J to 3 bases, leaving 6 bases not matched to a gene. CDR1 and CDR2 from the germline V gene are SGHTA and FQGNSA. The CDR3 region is CASSQNRGLGANVLTF. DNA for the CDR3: TGTGCCAGCAGTCAGAACAGGGGGCTTGGGGCCAACGTCCTGACTTTC.

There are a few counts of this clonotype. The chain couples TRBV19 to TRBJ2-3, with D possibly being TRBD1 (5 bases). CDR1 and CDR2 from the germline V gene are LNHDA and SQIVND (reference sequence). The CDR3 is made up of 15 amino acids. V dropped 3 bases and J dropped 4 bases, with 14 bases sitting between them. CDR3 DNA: TGTGCCAGTAGTATTCAGGGAATGTACGCAGATACGCAGTATTTT. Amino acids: CASSIQGMYADTQYF.

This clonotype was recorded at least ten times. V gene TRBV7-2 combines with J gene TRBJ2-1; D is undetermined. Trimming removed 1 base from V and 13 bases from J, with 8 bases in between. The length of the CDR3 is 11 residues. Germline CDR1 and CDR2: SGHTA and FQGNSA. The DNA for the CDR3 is TGTGCCAGCAGCTTAGGTTCCAGTCAGTTCTTC. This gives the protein CASSLGSSQFF.

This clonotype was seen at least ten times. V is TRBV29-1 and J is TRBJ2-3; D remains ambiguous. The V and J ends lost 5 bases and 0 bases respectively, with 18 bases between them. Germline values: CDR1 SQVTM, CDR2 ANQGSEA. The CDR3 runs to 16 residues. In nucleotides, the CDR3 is TGCAGCGTTTTCTCTCCAAACTACGGAAGCACAGATACGCAGTATTTT. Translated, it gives CSVFSPNYGSTDTQYF.

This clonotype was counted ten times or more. The CDR3 bases are TGTGCCATCAGTGGAACACAGAACACTGAAGCTTTCTTT. Residues: CAISGTQNTEAFF. This chain joins TRBV10-3 and TRBJ1-1; D ambiguous. Germline V lookup: CDR1 ENHRY, CDR2 SYGVKD. With 4 bases removed from V and 1 base from J, the gap between germline ends came to 7 bases. The length of the CDR3 is 13 residues.

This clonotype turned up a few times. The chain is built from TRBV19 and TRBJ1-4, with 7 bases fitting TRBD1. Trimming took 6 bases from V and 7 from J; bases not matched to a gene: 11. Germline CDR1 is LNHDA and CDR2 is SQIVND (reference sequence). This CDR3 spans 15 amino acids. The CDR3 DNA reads TGTGCCAGTAGCGCAGACAGGACAGGTAGTGAAAAACTGTTTTTT. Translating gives CASSADRTGSEKLFF.

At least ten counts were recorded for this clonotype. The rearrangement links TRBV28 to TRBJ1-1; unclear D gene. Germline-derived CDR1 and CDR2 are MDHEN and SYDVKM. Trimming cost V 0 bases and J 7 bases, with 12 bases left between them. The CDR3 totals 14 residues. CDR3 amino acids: CASSLWGGSREAFF. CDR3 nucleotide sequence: TGTGCCAGCAGTTTATGGGGTGGGAGTCGTGAAGCTTTCTTT.

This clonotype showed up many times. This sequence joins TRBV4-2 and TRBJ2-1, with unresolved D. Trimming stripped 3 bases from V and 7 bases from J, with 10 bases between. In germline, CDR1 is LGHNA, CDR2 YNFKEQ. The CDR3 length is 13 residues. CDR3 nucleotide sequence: TGTGCCAGCAGCCACGGTTTTATAAATGAGCAGTTCTTC. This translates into CASSHGFINEQFF.

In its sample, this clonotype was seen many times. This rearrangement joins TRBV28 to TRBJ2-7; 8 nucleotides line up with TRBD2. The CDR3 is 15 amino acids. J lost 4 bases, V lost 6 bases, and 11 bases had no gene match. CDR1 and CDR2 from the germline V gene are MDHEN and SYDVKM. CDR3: CASSPWGGGSYEQYF. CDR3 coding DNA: TGTGCCAGCAGCCCCTGGGGCGGGGGGTCGTACGAGCAGTACTTC. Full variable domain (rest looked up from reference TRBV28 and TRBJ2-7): DVKVTQSSRYLVKRTGEKVFLECVQDMDHENMFWYRQDPGLGLRLIYFSYDVKMKEKGDIPEGYSVSREKKERFSLILESASTNQTSMYLCASSPWGGGSYEQYFGPGTRLTVT.

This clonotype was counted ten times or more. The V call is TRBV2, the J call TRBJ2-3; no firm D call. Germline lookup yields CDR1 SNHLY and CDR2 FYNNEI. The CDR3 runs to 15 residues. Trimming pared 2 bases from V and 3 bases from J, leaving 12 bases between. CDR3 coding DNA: TGTGCCAGCAGTGAACGAGGATTTAGGACAGATACGCAGTATTTT. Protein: CASSERGFRTDTQYF.